A single sample gave rise to the 4 T cell receptor beta chains below, sequenced in a study of cytomegalovirus exposure and HLA in healthy donors. Profiled with immunoSEQ multiplex PCR; TCRdb holds only in-frame clones, not every one. The sample yields about 270,000 clones, just over 85% seen once. The sequencing input was PBMCs. These receptors originate from a woman younger than 30 in good health and CMV-seronegative.

V and J are TRBV12-5 and TRBJ2-1; 9 nucleotides agree with TRBD1. With V trimmed by 1 base and J by 6 bases, 4 bases remained unmatched. The CDR3 consists of 15 residues. CDR1 is LGHNT, CDR2 FRNRAP, per germline. CDR3 amino acids: CASGLGTGVTNEQFF. Written as DNA, the CDR3 is TGTGCTAGTGGTTTGGGGACAGGGGTTACCAATGAGCAGTTCTTC. Drawing the rest from reference TRBV12-5 and TRBJ2-1, the complete variable domain is DARVTQTPRHKVTEMGQEVTMRCQPILGHNTVFWYRQTMMQGLELLAYFRNRAPLDDSGMPKDRFSAEMPDATLATLKIQPSEPRDSAVYFCASGLGTGVTNEQFFGPGTRLTVL.

The CDR3 sequence is CASSSGLREQYF. In nucleotides, the CDR3 is TGTGCCAGCAGCTCAGGACTTCGGGAGCAGTACTTC. The V and J genes are TRBV5-6 and TRBJ2-7, with a possible D match to TRBD2 (5 bases). V lost 3 bases to trimming and J lost 7 bases, with 11 bases between them. The germline V gene has CDR1 SGHDT and CDR2 YYEEEE. The CDR3 is made up of 12 amino acids.

J is TRBJ1-5 and V is TRBV28, with 7 bases fitting TRBD1. The ends lost 3 bases at V and 2 bases at J; junction bases unmatched: 4. The germline V gene has CDR1 MDHEN and CDR2 SYDVKM. The CDR3 totals 15 residues. The CDR3 sequence is CASSFYRGGNQPQHF. Here the CDR3 DNA reads TGTGCCAGCAGTTTCTACAGGGGAGGCAATCAGCCCCAGCATTTT.

The rearrangement uses TRBV29-1 and TRBJ2-1; TRBD1 agrees at 10 bases. V lost 4 bases and J lost 10; bases outside the gene matches: 10. Germline loops: CDR1 SQVTM, CDR2 ANQGSEA. This CDR3 region has 14 residues. CDR3 sequence: CSVATGTGVGEQFF. The CDR3 region has the DNA TGCAGCGTTGCTACCGGGACAGGGGTCGGGGAGCAGTTCTTC.